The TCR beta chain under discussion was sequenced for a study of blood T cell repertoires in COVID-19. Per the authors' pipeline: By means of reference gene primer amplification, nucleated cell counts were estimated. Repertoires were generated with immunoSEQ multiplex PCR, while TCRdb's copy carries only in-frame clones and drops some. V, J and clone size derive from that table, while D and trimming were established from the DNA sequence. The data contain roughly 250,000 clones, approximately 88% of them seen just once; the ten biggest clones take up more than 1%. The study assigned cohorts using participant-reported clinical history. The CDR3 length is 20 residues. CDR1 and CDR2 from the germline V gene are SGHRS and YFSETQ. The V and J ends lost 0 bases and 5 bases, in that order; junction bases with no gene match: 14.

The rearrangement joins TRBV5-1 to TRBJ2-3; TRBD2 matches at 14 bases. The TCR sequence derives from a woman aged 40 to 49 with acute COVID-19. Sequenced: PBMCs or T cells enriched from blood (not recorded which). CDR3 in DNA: TGCGCCAGCAGCTTGGGGACCGGGACTAGCGGGAGTTCCCGGGGAGATACGCAGTATTTT. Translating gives CASSLGTGTSGSSRGDTQYF. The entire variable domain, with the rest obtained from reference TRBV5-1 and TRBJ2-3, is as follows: KAGVTQTPRYLIKTRGQQVTLSCSPISGHRSVSWYQQTPGQGLQFLFEYFSETQRNKGNFPGRFSGRQFSNSRSEMNVSTLELGDSALYLCASSLGTGTSGSSRGDTQYFGPGTRLTVL.